The 22 T cell receptor beta chains below come from one sample, sequenced in a study of T cell repertoires in cytomegalovirus infection. TCRdb passed the reads through MiXCR, listing each CDR3 protein once. The data hold about 360,000 distinct CDR3 sequences, with 15% to 20% observed a single time. The material sequenced was PBMCs. The receptors derive from a human donor in good health (CMV status not recorded). Some clones in this sample may be carry-over from other donors' samples.

This clonotype has ten or more counts. The CDR3 nucleotides are TGTGCCAGCAGCTCCCTGAGCGTAGATACGCAGTATTTT. It codes for CASSSLSVDTQYF. The chain couples TRBV7-9 to TRBJ2-3; D remains unclear. The CDR3 runs 13 residues. Trimming stripped 4 bases from V and 5 bases from J, with 10 bases between. CDR1 SEHNR and CDR2 FQNEAQ come from the germline V gene (reference sequence).

This clonotype was detected only a few times. V and J are TRBV5-6 and TRBJ2-2; maybe TRBD2 (6 bases). Germline CDR1 is SGHDT and CDR2 is YYEEEE. Trimming shortened V by 4 bases and J by 4 bases, and 11 bases separated the two germline ends. The CDR3 runs to 14 residues. CDR3 amino acids: CASSLGLLTGELFF. The DNA of the CDR3 is TGTGCCAGCAGCCTGGGACTGCTCACCGGGGAGCTGTTTTTT. Full variable domain (outside the CDR3, taken from reference TRBV5-6 and TRBJ2-2): DAGVTQSPTHLIKTRGQQVTLRCSPKSGHDTVSWYQQALGQGPQFIFQYYEEEERQRGNFPDRFSGHQFPNYSSELNVNALLLGDSALYLCASSLGLLTGELFFGEGSRLTVL.

This clonotype was recorded at least ten times. V and J are TRBV5-5 and TRBJ1-1; D is perhaps TRBD1 (6 bases). CDR1 and CDR2 from the germline V gene are SGHKS and YYEKEE (reference sequence). Trimming removed 4 bases from V and 4 bases from J, with 17 bases in between. The CDR3 totals 15 residues. The CDR3 is CASSRDTVIGTEAFF. CDR3 DNA sequence: TGTGCCAGCAGCCGGGACACGGTGATTGGCACTGAAGCTTTCTTT.

The rearrangement joins TRBV19 to TRBJ2-7; D may correspond to TRBD1 or TRBD2 (5 bases each). The CDR3 covers 15 residues. Trimming pared 5 bases from V and 2 bases from J, leaving 16 bases between. The germline V gene encodes CDR1 LNHDA and CDR2 SQIVND (reference sequence). CDR3: CASSLFRDPAYEQYF. For the CDR3, the DNA is TGTGCCAGTAGTCTATTCCGGGACCCGGCCTACGAGCAGTACTTC.

This clonotype has ten or more counts. The chain combines TRBV6-6 with TRBJ2-2; 8 nucleotides line up with TRBD1. Germline V gene sequence: CDR1 MNHNY, CDR2 SVGAGI (reference sequence). With V trimmed by 4 bases and J by 7 bases, 8 bases remained unmatched. The CDR3 extends over 15 amino acids. CDR3 region: CASSSGQGDNGELFF. DNA of the CDR3: TGTGCCAGCAGTTCAGGACAGGGCGATAACGGGGAGCTGTTTTTT.

V usage is TRBV29-1 and J usage is TRBJ2-7; tentative D call: TRBD2 (6 bases). V lost 7 bases and J lost 3, with 13 bases in between. CDR3 length: 12 residues. CDR1 is SQVTM, CDR2 ANQGSEA, per germline. In DNA, the CDR3 is TGCAGCGCCGGCGGGGACCTCTACGAGCAGTACTTC. Translated: CSAGGDLYEQYF.

This clonotype was observed a few times. The chain combines TRBV20-1 with TRBJ2-5, with a possible D match to TRBD2 (6 bases). The CDR3 sequence is 17 residues long. V was trimmed by 0 bases and J by 2 bases, leaving 19 bases between them. Germline V gene data show CDR1 as DFQATT and CDR2 as SNEGSKA (reference sequence). Written as DNA, the CDR3 is TGCAGTGCTAGAGATGTTCTGTCCAGCGGGCAGCAAGAGACCCAGTACTTC. Residues: CSARDVLSSGQQETQYF.

This clonotype was detected ten times or more. This chain joins TRBV5-6 and TRBJ1-3; D gene uncertain. Germline CDR1 is SGHDT and CDR2 is YYEEEE. Trimming cost V 1 base and J 2 bases, with 10 bases left between them. The CDR3 is 15 residues long. The CDR3, as DNA: TGTGCCAGCAGCTTGTATGGCGAAGCTGGAAACACCATATATTTT. Translation: CASSLYGEAGNTIYF. Full variable domain (rest looked up from reference TRBV5-6 and TRBJ1-3): DAGVTQSPTHLIKTRGQQVTLRCSPKSGHDTVSWYQQALGQGPQFIFQYYEEEERQRGNFPDRFSGHQFPNYSSELNVNALLLGDSALYLCASSLYGEAGNTIYFGEGSWLTVV.

This clonotype appeared once. J is TRBJ1-2 and V is TRBV7-9; no firm D call. The CDR3 contains 15 residues. The germline V gene has CDR1 SEHNR and CDR2 FQNEAQ (reference sequence). V lost 2 bases to trimming and J lost 3 bases, with 13 bases between them. The CDR3 DNA reads as TGTGCCAGCAGCTTATTGAGCGATCTGGACTATGGCTACACCTTC. Translating it yields CASSLLSDLDYGYTF. Filled out from reference TRBV7-9 and TRBJ1-2, the complete variable domain reads DTGVSQNPRHKITKRGQNVTFRCDPISEHNRLYWYRQTLGQGPEFLTYFQNEAQLEKSRLLSDRFSAERPKGSFSTLEIQRTEQGDSAMYLCASSLLSDLDYGYTFGSGTRLTVV.

The rearrangement uses TRBV12-5 and TRBJ2-1; possibly TRBD1 or TRBD2 for D (5 bases each). There are 14 residues in the CDR3. CDR1 LGHNT and CDR2 FRNRAP come from the germline V gene. Trimming removed 1 base from V and 5 bases from J, with 9 bases in between. The chain's CDR3 is CASGLDGTDNEQFF. In DNA form, the CDR3 reads TGTGCTAGTGGTTTGGACGGGACGGACAATGAGCAGTTCTTC.

This clonotype has a count of ten or more. The V gene is TRBV12-3 or TRBV12-4, the J gene TRBJ2-3; tentative D call: TRBD2 (5 bases). The CDR3 covers 12 residues. With 11 bases removed from V and 2 bases from J, the gap between germline ends came to 11 bases. DNA for the CDR3: TGTGCCGGGAGCGGAAACACAGATACGCAGTATTTT. It specifies CAGSGNTDTQYF.

The chain is built from TRBV6-8 and TRBJ2-1, with TRBD2 as a possible D gene (7 bases). The CDR3 runs 18 residues. Deletions cut 6 bases from V and 7 bases from J, with 28 bases between. Germline values: CDR1 MNHGY, CDR2 SAAAGT. The CDR3, as DNA: TGTGCCAGCAGCTTCAAGGGGGGGCTCCAATTTTATACAAATGAGCAGTTCTTC. As protein: CASSFKGGLQFYTNEQFF.

The CDR3: CASCNRGKKYNEQFF. The DNA of the CDR3 is TGTGCCAGCTGTAATAGGGGGAAGAAGTACAATGAGCAGTTCTTC. The chain joins TRBV7-2 to TRBJ2-1; D is perhaps TRBD1 (6 bases). The CDR3 contains 15 residues. The germline gives CDR1 SGHTA, CDR2 FQGNSA. V was trimmed by 8 bases and J by 4 bases, leaving 18 bases between them.

There are many counts of this clonotype. The J gene is TRBJ2-3, the V gene TRBV7-9, with D possibly being TRBD1 (5 bases). The CDR3 loop spans 15 amino acids. The germline CDR1 and CDR2 sequences are SEHNR and FQNEAQ (reference sequence). V was pared by 5 bases and J by 5 bases, with 17 bases between. CDR3 sequence reads: CASSVRGTQGDTQYF. The CDR3, as DNA: TGTGCCAGCAGCGTCCGTGGCACCCAGGGAGATACGCAGTATTTT.

This clonotype occurred many times. In DNA form, the CDR3 reads TGTGCCAGCACCCGAAGGGCGAAATCCTACGAGCAGTACTTC. Translating gives CASTRRAKSYEQYF. The rearrangement joins TRBV7-2 to TRBJ2-7; D call uncertain. The ends were cut back, 7 bases at V and 1 base at J, with 14 bases in the middle. In germline, CDR1 is SGHTA, CDR2 FQGNSA. The CDR3 consists of 14 residues. Combining the CDR3 with reference TRBV7-2 and TRBJ2-7 gives the whole variable domain GAGVSQSPSNKVTEKGKDVELRCDPISGHTALYWYRQSLGQGLEFLIYFQGNSAPDKSGLPSDRFSAERTGGSVSTLTIQRTQQEDSAVYLCASTRRAKSYEQYFGPGTRLTVT.

J is TRBJ2-7 and V is TRBV20-1; possible D gene TRBD2, 6 bases. This CDR3 has 17 amino acids. Germline values: CDR1 DFQATT, CDR2 SNEGSKA (reference sequence). The V and J ends lost 6 bases and 4 bases respectively, with 28 bases between them. CDR3 sequence reads: CSASSSHLAASAYEQYF. CDR3 bases: TGCAGTGCGAGCTCCAGCCATTTAGCGGCGTCAGCATACGAGCAGTACTTC.

This clonotype was detected ten times or more. This chain connects TRBV7-2 to TRBJ2-7; 7 bases line up with TRBD2. CDR3 length: 13 amino acids. Germline lookup yields CDR1 SGHTA and CDR2 FQGNSA. Unmatched junction bases numbered 10, after V lost 5 bases and J lost 9 bases. The CDR3 DNA follows: TGTGCCAGCAGCCCTGAACGGGAGGCTGTGCAGTACTTC. It is translated as CASSPEREAVQYF.

This clonotype was seen ten or more times. The chain recombines TRBV12-3 or TRBV12-4 with TRBJ2-3; possibly TRBD1 or TRBD2 for D (5 bases each). CDR3 size: 15 residues. V was shortened by 6 bases and J by 2 bases, with 15 bases between the two germline ends. CDR3 sequence (DNA): TGTGCCAGCAGCCCTCCGGGGCCTTACACAGATACGCAGTATTTT. Amino acids: CASSPPGPYTDTQYF.

This clonotype was picked up a small number of times. The rearrangement uses TRBV11-2 and TRBJ2-7; D is possibly TRBD2 (7 bases). Germline V gene data show CDR1 as SGHAT and CDR2 as FQNNGV. The CDR3 is 16 residues long. The V and J ends lost 2 bases and 0 bases respectively, with 14 bases between them. As DNA, the CDR3 is TGTGCCAGCAGCTTACGAAGCGGGACACGCTCCTACGAGCAGTACTTC. Translating gives CASSLRSGTRSYEQYF.

This clonotype was counted many times. The J gene is TRBJ1-5, the V gene TRBV12-3 or TRBV12-4; 8 bases fit TRBD1. Trimming removed 5 bases from V and 3 bases from J; junction bases left unmatched: 9. The CDR3 length is 16 residues. This CDR3 reads CASSPSQGDHNQPQHF. In DNA form, the CDR3 reads TGTGCCAGCAGTCCTTCACAGGGGGACCACAATCAGCCCCAGCATTTT.

This clonotype was seen many times. The chain couples TRBV7-9 to TRBJ1-1; possible D gene TRBD1, 5 bases. Deletions cut 5 bases from V and 0 bases from J, with 13 bases between. Germline V gene data show CDR1 as SEHNR and CDR2 as FQNEAQ (reference sequence). This CDR3 is built from 15 residues. CDR3 nucleotide sequence: TGTGCCAGCAGCCTTGGGGACCCCATGAACACTGAAGCTTTCTTT. Residues: CASSLGDPMNTEAFF.

This clonotype has a handful of counts. The chain links TRBV7-8 to TRBJ1-4; D unclear. CDR1 SGHVS and CDR2 FQNEAQ come from the germline V gene. CDR3 length: 14 residues. Trimming took off 3 bases at V and 8 bases at J, with 13 bases between the two ends. The CDR3, as DNA: TGTGCCAGCAGCTTGGGCAGGCGGCCCGAAAAACTGTTTTTT. Encoded protein: CASSLGRRPEKLFF.